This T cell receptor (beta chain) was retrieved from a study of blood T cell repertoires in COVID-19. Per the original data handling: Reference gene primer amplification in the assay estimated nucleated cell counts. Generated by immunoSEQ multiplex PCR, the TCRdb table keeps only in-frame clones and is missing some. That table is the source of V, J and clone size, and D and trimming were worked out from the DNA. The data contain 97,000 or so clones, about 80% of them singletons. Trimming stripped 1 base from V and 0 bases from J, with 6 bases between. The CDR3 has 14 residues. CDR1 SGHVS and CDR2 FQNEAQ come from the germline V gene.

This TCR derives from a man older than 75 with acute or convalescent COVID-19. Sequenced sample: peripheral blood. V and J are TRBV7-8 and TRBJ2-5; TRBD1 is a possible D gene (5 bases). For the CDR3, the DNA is TGTGCCAGCAGCTTAGGGGGCTACCAAGAGACCCAGTACTTC. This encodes CASSLGGYQETQYF.